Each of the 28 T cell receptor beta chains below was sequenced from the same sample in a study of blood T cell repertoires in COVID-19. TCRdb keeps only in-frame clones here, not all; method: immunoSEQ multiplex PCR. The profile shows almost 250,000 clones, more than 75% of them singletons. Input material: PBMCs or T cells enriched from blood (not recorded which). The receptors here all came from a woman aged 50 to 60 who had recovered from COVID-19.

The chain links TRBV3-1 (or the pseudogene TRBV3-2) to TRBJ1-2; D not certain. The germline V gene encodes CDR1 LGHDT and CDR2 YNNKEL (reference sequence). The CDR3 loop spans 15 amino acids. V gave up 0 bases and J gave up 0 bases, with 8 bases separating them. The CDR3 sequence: CASSQDLWPNYGYTF. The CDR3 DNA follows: TGTGCCAGCAGCCAAGATCTCTGGCCTAACTATGGCTACACCTTC.

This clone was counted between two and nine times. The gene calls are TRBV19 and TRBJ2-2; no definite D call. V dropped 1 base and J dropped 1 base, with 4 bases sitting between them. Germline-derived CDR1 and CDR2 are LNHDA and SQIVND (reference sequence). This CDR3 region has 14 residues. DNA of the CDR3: TGTGCCAGTAGTATAGGAGGGAACACCGGGGAGCTGTTTTTT. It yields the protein CASSIGGNTGELFF.

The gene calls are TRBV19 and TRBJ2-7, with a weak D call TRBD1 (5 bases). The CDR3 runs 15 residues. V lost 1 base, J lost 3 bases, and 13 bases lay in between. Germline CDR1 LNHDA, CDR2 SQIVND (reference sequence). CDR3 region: CASSIGPGLSYEQYF. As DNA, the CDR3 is TGTGCCAGTAGTATAGGACCAGGGTTAAGCTACGAGCAGTACTTC.

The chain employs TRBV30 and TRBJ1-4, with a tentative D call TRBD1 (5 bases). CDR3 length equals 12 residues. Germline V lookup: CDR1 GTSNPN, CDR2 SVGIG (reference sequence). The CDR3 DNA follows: TGTGCTCTAGGGCAGGGAGGTGAAAAACTGTTTTTT. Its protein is CALGQGGEKLFF.

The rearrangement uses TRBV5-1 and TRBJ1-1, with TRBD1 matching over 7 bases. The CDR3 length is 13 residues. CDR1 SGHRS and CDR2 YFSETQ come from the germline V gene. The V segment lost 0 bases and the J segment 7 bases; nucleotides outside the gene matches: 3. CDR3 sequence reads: CASSLVQGYEAFF. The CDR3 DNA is TGCGCCAGCAGCTTGGTACAGGGGTATGAAGCTTTCTTT.

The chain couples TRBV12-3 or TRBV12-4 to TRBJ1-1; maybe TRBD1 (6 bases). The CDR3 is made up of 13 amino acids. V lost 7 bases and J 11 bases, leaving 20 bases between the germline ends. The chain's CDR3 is CASNLAAGVPAFF. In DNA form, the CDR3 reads TGTGCCAGCAATCTCGCCGCAGGGGTTCCGGCTTTCTTT.

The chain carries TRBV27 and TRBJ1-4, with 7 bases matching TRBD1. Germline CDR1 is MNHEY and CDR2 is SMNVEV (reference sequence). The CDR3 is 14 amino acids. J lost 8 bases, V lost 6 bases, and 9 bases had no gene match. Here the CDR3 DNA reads TGTGCCAGCAGAAACAGGGGAGCGCAAGAAAAACTGTTTTTT. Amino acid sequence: CASRNRGAQEKLFF.

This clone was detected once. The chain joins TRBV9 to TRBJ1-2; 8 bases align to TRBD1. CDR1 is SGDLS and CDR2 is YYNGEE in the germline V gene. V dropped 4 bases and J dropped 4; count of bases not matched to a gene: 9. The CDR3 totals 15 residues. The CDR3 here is CASSQAVDRGYGYTF. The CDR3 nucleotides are TGTGCCAGCAGCCAAGCCGTCGACAGGGGCTATGGCTACACCTTC.

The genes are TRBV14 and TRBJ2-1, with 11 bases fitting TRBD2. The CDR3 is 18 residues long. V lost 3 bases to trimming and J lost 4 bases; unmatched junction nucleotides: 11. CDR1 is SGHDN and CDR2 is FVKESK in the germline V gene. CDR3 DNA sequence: TGTGCCAGCAGCCAGCCCAGGACTAGCGGGCGACTTTACAATGAGCAGTTCTTC. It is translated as CASSQPRTSGRLYNEQFF.

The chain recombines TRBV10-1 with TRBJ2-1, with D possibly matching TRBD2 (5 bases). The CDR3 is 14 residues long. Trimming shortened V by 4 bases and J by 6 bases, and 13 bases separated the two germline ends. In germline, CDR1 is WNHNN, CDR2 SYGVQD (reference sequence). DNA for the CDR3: TGCGCCAGCAGTGCGGCTAGCCCCGGCAATGAGCAGTTCTTC. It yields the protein CASSAASPGNEQFF.

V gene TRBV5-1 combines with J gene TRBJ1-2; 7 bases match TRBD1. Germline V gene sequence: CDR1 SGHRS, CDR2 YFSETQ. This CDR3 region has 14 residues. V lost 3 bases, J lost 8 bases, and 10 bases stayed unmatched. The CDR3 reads CASSSPSQGPGYTF. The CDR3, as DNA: TGCGCCAGCAGCTCGCCTTCACAGGGGCCCGGCTACACCTTC. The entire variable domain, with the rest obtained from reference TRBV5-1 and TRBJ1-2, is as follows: KAGVTQTPRYLIKTRGQQVTLSCSPISGHRSVSWYQQTPGQGLQFLFEYFSETQRNKGNFPGRFSGRQFSNSRSEMNVSTLELGDSALYLCASSSPSQGPGYTFGSGTRLTVV.

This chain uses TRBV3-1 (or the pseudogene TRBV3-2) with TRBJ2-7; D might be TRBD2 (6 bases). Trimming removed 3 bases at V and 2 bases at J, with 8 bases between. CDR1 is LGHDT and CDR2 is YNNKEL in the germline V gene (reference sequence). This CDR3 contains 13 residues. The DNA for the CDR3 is TGTGCCAGCAGCCAGCGGGGTACCTACGAGCAGTACTTC. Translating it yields CASSQRGTYEQYF.

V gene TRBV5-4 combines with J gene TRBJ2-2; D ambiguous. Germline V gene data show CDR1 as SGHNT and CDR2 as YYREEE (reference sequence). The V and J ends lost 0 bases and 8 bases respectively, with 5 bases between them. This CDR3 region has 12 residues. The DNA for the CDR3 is TGTGCCAGCAGCTTGGCCAGGGGGGAGCTGTTTTTT. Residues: CASSLARGELFF. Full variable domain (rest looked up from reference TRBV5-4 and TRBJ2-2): ETGVTQSPTHLIKTRGQQVTLRCSSQSGHNTVSWYQQALGQGPQFIFQYYREEENGRGNFPPRFSGLQFPNYSSELNVNALELDDSALYLCASSLARGELFFGEGSRLTVL.

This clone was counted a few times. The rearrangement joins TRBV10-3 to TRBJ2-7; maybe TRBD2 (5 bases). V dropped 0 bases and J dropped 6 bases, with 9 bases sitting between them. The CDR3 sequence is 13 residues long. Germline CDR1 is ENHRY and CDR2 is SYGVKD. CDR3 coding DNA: TGTGCCATCAGTGAGTCGAATGGGAGCGAGCAGTACTTC. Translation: CAISESNGSEQYF.

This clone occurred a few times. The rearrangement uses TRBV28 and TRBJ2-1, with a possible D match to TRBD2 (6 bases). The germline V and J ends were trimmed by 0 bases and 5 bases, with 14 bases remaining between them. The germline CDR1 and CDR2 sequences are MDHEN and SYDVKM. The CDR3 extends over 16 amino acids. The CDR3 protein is CASSLWTGRENNEQFF. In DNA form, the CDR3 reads TGTGCCAGCAGTTTATGGACCGGGAGAGAAAACAATGAGCAGTTCTTC.

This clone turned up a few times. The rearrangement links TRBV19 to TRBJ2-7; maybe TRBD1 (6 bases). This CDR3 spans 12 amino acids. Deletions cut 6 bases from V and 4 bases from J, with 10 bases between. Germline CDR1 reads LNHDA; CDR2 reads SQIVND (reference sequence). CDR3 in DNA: TGTGCCAGTAGACAGGGACGATACGAGCAGTACTTC. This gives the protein CASRQGRYEQYF.

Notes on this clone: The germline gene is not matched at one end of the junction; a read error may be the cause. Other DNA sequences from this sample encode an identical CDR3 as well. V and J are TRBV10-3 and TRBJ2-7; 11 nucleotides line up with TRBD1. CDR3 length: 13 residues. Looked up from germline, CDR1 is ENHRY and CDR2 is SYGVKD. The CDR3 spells CAIRPGQGEEQYF. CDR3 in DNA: TGTGCCATCAGGCCGGGACAGGGGGAAGAGCAGTACTTT.

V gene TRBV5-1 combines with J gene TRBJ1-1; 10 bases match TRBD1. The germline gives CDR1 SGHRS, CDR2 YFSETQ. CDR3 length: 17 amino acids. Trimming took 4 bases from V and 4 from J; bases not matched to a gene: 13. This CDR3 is CASSHDRGQSSATEAFF. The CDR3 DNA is TGCGCCAGCAGCCACGACAGGGGGCAAAGTTCGGCCACTGAAGCTTTCTTT.

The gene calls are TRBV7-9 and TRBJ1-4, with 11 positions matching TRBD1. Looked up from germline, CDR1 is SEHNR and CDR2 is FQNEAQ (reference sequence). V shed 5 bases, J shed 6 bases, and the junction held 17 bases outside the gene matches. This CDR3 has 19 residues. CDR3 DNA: TGTGCCAGCAGCCCCTACCGACCGGGACAGGGGGGAGTTGATGAAAAACTGTTTTTT. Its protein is CASSPYRPGQGGVDEKLFF.

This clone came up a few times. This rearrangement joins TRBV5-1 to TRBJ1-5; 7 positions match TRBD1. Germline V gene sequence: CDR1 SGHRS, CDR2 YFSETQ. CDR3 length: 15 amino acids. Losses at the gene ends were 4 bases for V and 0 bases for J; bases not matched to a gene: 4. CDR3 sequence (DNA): TGCGCCAGCAGCAGACAGGGCCTTAGCAATCAGCCCCAGCATTTT. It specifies CASSRQGLSNQPQHF. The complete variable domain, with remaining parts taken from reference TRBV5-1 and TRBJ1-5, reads KAGVTQTPRYLIKTRGQQVTLSCSPISGHRSVSWYQQTPGQGLQFLFEYFSETQRNKGNFPGRFSGRQFSNSRSEMNVSTLELGDSALYLCASSRQGLSNQPQHFGDGTRLSIL.

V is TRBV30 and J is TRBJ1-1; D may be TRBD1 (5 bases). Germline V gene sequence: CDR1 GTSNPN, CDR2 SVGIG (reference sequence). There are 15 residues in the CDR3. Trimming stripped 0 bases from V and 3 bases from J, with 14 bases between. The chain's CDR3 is CAWSVHFGGDTEAFF. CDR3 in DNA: TGTGCCTGGAGTGTACACTTCGGGGGGGACACTGAAGCTTTCTTT.

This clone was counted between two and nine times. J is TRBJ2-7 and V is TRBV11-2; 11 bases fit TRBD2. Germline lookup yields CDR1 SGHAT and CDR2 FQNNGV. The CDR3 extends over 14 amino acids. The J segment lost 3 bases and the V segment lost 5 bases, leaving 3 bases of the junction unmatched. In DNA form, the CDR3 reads TGTGCCAGCAGCACACTAGCGGGAGTCTACGAGCAGTACTTC. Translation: CASSTLAGVYEQYF.

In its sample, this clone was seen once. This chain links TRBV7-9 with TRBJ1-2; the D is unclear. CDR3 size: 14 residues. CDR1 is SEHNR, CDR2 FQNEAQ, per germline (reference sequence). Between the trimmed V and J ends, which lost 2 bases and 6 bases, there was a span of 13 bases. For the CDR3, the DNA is TGTGCCAGCAGCTTACGCCCGGGAACGGATGGCTACACCTTC. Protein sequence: CASSLRPGTDGYTF.

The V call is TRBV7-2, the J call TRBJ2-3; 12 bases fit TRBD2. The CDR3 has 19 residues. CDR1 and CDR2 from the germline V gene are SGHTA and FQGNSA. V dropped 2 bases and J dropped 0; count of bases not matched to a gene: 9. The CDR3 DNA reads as TGTGCCAGCAGCTTATTAAGGACTAGCGGGGCCGCAAGCACAGATACGCAGTATTTT. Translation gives CASSLLRTSGAASTDTQYF.

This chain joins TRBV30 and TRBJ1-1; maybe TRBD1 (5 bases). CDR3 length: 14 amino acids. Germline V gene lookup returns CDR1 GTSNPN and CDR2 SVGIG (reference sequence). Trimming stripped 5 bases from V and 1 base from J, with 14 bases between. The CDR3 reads CAWAPLGQNTEAFF. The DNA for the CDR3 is TGTGCCTGGGCCCCTCTCGGACAGAACACTGAAGCTTTCTTT.

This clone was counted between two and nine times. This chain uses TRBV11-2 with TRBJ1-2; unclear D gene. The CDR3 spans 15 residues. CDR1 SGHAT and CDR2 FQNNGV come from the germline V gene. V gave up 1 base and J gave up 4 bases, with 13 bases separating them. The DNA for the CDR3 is TGTGCCAGCAGCTTAGGTCTGGGTGAGGGCTATGGCTACACCTTC. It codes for CASSLGLGEGYGYTF.

CDR3 sequence: CASSQIFIAGNTEAFF. As DNA, the CDR3 is TGTGCCAGCTCCCAAATTTTTATTGCAGGGAACACTGAAGCTTTCTTT. V gene TRBV18 combines with J gene TRBJ1-1; no clear D. Germline V gene data show CDR1 as KGHSH and CDR2 as LQKENI. Trimming removed 6 bases at V and 1 base at J, with 18 bases between. CDR3 length: 16 residues.

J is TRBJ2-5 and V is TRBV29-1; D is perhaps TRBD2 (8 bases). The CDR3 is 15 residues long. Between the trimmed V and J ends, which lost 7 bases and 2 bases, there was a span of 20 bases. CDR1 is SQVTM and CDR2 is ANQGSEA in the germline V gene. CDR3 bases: TGCAGCGCTGACAGGGTCGGACTAGCACAAGAGACCCAGTACTTC. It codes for CSADRVGLAQETQYF.